Listed here are 15 T cell receptor beta chains from one sample, sequenced in a study of beta chain features in type 1 diabetes. Sequenced material consisted of expressed TCRB transcripts (all of the isolated RNA was reverse transcribed). The data were produced by immunoSEQ multiplex PCR, yet TCRdb's version contains in-frame clones alone and is incomplete. This table has hundreds of thousands of clones, around 16% appearing once. What was sequenced was naive CD4+ T cells from blood. The receptors here all came from a man younger than 30 in good health.

This clone was detected only a few times. V usage is TRBV4-3 and J usage is TRBJ2-7; D is undetermined. Germline V gives CDR1 LGHNA, CDR2 YSLEER. V lost 0 bases and J lost 7, with 13 bases in between. The CDR3 runs 14 residues. The CDR3 sequence is CASSQDAHLGEQYF. CDR3 bases: TGCGCCAGCAGCCAAGATGCACACCTAGGGGAGCAGTACTTC.

V gene TRBV30 combines with J gene TRBJ1-6; D call uncertain. The CDR3 consists of 15 residues. V lost 4 bases and J lost 7, with 17 bases in between. Germline values: CDR1 GTSNPN, CDR2 SVGIG (reference sequence). The CDR3 reads CAWIPRLGANSPLHF. The CDR3 DNA is TGTGCCTGGATCCCTCGACTAGGCGCGAATTCACCCCTCCACTTT.

The genes are TRBV18 and TRBJ2-7, with TRBD1 matching over 9 bases. The CDR3 is 15 residues long. V gave up 2 bases and J gave up 4 bases; unmatched junction bases: 6. The germline V gene has CDR1 KGHSH and CDR2 LQKENI. The CDR3 bases are TGTGCCAGCTCACCATCGGGACAGGGTATATACGAGCAGTACTTC. Translating gives CASSPSGQGIYEQYF.

This clone came up a few times. The rearrangement joins TRBV28 to TRBJ1-2; no clear D. This CDR3 comprises 12 residues. Germline CDR1 MDHEN, CDR2 SYDVKM. V was cut by 6 bases and J by 4 bases, with 9 bases left in between. The CDR3 coding sequence is TGTGCCAGCAGCGGGGTTTTCTATGGCTACACCTTC. Translation: CASSGVFYGYTF.

This clone was counted a few times. The chain employs TRBV2 and TRBJ1-6; possible D gene TRBD1, 6 bases. This CDR3 spans 14 amino acids. The germline V gene has CDR1 SNHLY and CDR2 FYNNEI. Trimming cost V 4 bases and J 7 bases, with 11 bases left between them. The CDR3 sequence: CASSGGQSNSPLHF. DNA for the CDR3: TGTGCCAGCAGTGGAGGACAGTCGAATTCACCCCTCCACTTT. Full variable domain (outside the CDR3, taken from reference TRBV2 and TRBJ1-6): EPEVTQTPSHQVTQMGQEVILRCVPISNHLYFYWYRQILGQKVEFLVSFYNNEISEKSEIFDDQFSVERPDGSNFTLKIRSTKLEDSAMYFCASSGGQSNSPLHFGNGTRLTVT.

In its sample, this clone was seen a few times. The rearrangement links TRBV5-1 to TRBJ2-2, with 8 bases lining up with TRBD1. The CDR3 consists of 16 residues. Trimming at V came to 5 bases and at J to 4 bases, leaving 10 bases not matched to a gene. Germline CDR1 reads SGHRS; CDR2 reads YFSETQ. The CDR3 spells CASSSPGTGATGELFF. CDR3 DNA: TGCGCCAGCAGTTCACCCGGGACAGGAGCCACCGGGGAGCTGTTTTTT.

The sample holds a few counts of this clone. The chain couples TRBV30 to TRBJ2-5; the D gene is possibly TRBD1 (6 bases). The V gene's germline CDR1 is GTSNPN and CDR2 SVGIG (reference sequence). Trimming took off 2 bases at V and 4 bases at J, with 11 bases between the two ends. The CDR3 extends over 13 amino acids. The CDR3 DNA sequence: TGTGCCTGGAGTAGAACAGGGTTAGAGACCCAGTACTTC. Its translation is CAWSRTGLETQYF.

This clone showed up just a few times. CDR3 amino acids: CASSIAGGVSEQFF. DNA for the CDR3: TGTGCCAGTAGTATAGCAGGGGGTGTGAGTGAGCAGTTCTTC. The V call is TRBV19, the J call TRBJ2-1; 7 nucleotides agree with TRBD1. Trimming removed 1 base from V and 9 bases from J; junction bases left unmatched: 6. Germline CDR1 is LNHDA and CDR2 is SQIVND (reference sequence). This CDR3 comprises 14 residues.

The chain is built from TRBV28 and TRBJ1-2; D is unclear. CDR1 and CDR2 (germline): MDHEN, SYDVKM. CDR3 length equals 13 residues. Trimming left V 1 base short and J 5 bases short, with 8 bases between. The CDR3 region is CASSLSGSYGYTF. The DNA for the CDR3 is TGTGCCAGCAGTTTATCCGGGTCTTATGGCTACACCTTC.

This chain uses TRBV9 with TRBJ2-7; possible D gene TRBD1, 5 bases. The CDR3 has 14 residues. In germline, CDR1 is SGDLS, CDR2 YYNGEE. Trimming took off 0 bases at V and 3 bases at J, with 10 bases between the two ends. In nucleotides, the CDR3 is TGTGCCAGCAGCGTAGGCCCCCAGGGCTACGAGCAGTACTTC. It codes for CASSVGPQGYEQYF.

A remark on this clone: The same CDR3 also results from other DNA sequences found in this sample. The chain links TRBV5-1 to TRBJ1-5; maybe TRBD1 (5 bases). V lost 4 bases, J lost 1 base, and 9 bases lay in between. Per the germline V gene, CDR1 is SGHRS and CDR2 is YFSETQ. CDR3 size: 14 residues. CDR3: CASSPGGSNQPQHF. CDR3 bases: TGCGCCAGCAGCCCGGGGGGGAGCAATCAGCCCCAGCATTTT.

The V gene is TRBV5-1, the J gene TRBJ2-7; unclear D gene. The ends were cut back, 1 base at V and 1 base at J, with 9 bases in the middle. The CDR3 is made up of 14 amino acids. Looked up from germline, CDR1 is SGHRS and CDR2 is YFSETQ. The CDR3 spells CASSLRRQSYEQYF. The CDR3 DNA follows: TGCGCCAGCAGCTTGCGGAGACAATCCTACGAGCAGTACTTC. Based on the CDR3 plus reference TRBV5-1 and TRBJ2-7, the full variable domain is KAGVTQTPRYLIKTRGQQVTLSCSPISGHRSVSWYQQTPGQGLQFLFEYFSETQRNKGNFPGRFSGRQFSNSRSEMNVSTLELGDSALYLCASSLRRQSYEQYFGPGTRLTVT.

V gene TRBV4-1 combines with J gene TRBJ2-2; D is uncertain. The CDR3 consists of 15 residues. Germline CDR1 and CDR2: MGHRA and YSYEKL. V was clipped by 1 base and J by 0 bases, with 6 bases between them. CDR3 protein: CASSQVGTNTGELFF. The CDR3 DNA reads as TGCGCCAGCAGCCAAGTAGGGACGAACACCGGGGAGCTGTTTTTT.

CDR3 nucleotide sequence: TGTGCCAGCAGCCAAGGTCTCCAACGAACTAATGAAAAACTGTTTTTT. Its protein is CASSQGLQRTNEKLFF. V gene TRBV14 combines with J gene TRBJ1-4; D not resolved. Germline lookup yields CDR1 SGHDN and CDR2 FVKESK. This CDR3 contains 16 residues. The ends were cut back, 1 base at V and 1 base at J, with 10 bases in the middle. Complete variable domain (other parts from reference TRBV14 and TRBJ1-4): EAGVTQFPSHSVIEKGQTVTLRCDPISGHDNLYWYRRVMGKEIKFLLHFVKESKQDESGMPNNRFLAERTGGTYSTLKVQPAELEDSGVYFCASSQGLQRTNEKLFFGSGTQLSVL.

This clone has just a few counts. This rearrangement joins TRBV5-6 to TRBJ2-3, with 9 bases matching TRBD1. The CDR3 has 15 residues. The V and J ends lost 3 bases and 2 bases, in that order; junction bases with no gene match: 4. Germline-derived CDR1 and CDR2 are SGHDT and YYEEEE. DNA for the CDR3: TGTGCCAGCAGCTCGGGACAGGGAGTCACAGATACGCAGTATTTT. As protein: CASSSGQGVTDTQYF.